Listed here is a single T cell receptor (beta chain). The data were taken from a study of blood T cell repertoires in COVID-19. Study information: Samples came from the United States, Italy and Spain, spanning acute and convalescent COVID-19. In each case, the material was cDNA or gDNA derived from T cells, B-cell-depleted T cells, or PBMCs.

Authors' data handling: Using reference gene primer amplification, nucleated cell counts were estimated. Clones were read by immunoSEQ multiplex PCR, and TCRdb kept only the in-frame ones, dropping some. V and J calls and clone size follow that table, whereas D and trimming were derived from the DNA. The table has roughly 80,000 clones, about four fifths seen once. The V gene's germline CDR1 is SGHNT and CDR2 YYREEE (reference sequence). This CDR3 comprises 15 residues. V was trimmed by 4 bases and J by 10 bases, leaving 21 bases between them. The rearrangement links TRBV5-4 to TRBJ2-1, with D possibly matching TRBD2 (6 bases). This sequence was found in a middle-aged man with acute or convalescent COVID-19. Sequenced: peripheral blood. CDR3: CASSTPGLDVLEQFF. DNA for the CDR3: TGTGCCAGCAGCACCCCGGGACTGGATGTACTCGAGCAGTTCTTC.